The 14 T cell receptor beta chains presented below share a single source sample, sequenced in a study of memory B cells and T cells in multiple sclerosis. After stimulus-free culture, autoproliferating CFSE-dim and non-proliferating CFSE-high T cells were sequenced separately. Approximately 5x10^7 CFSE-labeled PBMCs were cultured less than nine days unstimulated, then replicate wells were pooled. Here immunoSEQ multiplex PCR was the method, and the copy in TCRdb shows in-frame clones only, minus some. The table includes roughly 30,000 clones, approximately 85% detected once. These receptors are not linked to any known antigen. Sequenced: PBMCs from blood kept in culture. Receptors originate from a human donor with multiple sclerosis.

The genes are TRBV11-3 and TRBJ2-5; a possible D gene is TRBD1 (6 bases). Trimming removed 7 bases from V and 5 bases from J, with 17 bases in between. The CDR3 has 14 residues. Germline lookup yields CDR1 SGHNT and CDR2 YENEEA. This CDR3 reads CASTPLGGDETQYF. In DNA, the CDR3 is TGTGCCAGCACCCCCCTTGGGGGCGATGAGACCCAGTACTTC.

This chain uses TRBV10-2 with TRBJ1-1, with D unresolved. The V gene's germline CDR1 is WSHSY and CDR2 SAAADI. The CDR3 consists of 13 residues. V lost 2 bases to trimming and J lost 1 base, with 5 bases between them. CDR3 sequence (DNA): TGCGCCAGCAGTGAGAGAGGGAACACTGAAGCTTTCTTT. As protein: CASSERGNTEAFF.

The chain couples TRBV28 to TRBJ2-7; D possibly corresponds to TRBD2 (5 bases). The CDR3 covers 14 residues. Trimming removed 8 bases from V and 6 bases from J, with 20 bases in between. From germline, CDR1 is MDHEN and CDR2 SYDVKM. The CDR3 sequence is CASRYNLGESEQYF. In nucleotides, the CDR3 is TGTGCCAGCCGTTATAATCTGGGAGAGTCCGAGCAGTACTTC. The whole variable domain, filled in from reference TRBV28 and TRBJ2-7, reads DVKVTQSSRYLVKRTGEKVFLECVQDMDHENMFWYRQDPGLGLRLIYFSYDVKMKEKGDIPEGYSVSREKKERFSLILESASTNQTSMYLCASRYNLGESEQYFGPGTRLTVT.

V usage is TRBV19 and J usage is TRBJ2-7, with D tentatively TRBD1 (7 bases). The V gene's germline CDR1 is LNHDA and CDR2 SQIVND (reference sequence). V shed 5 bases and J shed 3 bases, with 17 bases lying between them. This CDR3 comprises 15 residues. In DNA form, the CDR3 reads TGTGCCAGTAGTCCCCGGAGGGGGCTAAACTACGAGCAGTACTTC. It translates to CASSPRRGLNYEQYF.

J is TRBJ1-5 and V is TRBV19; D may be TRBD1 (5 bases). CDR3 length equals 14 residues. Germline-derived CDR1 and CDR2 are LNHDA and SQIVND (reference sequence). Trimming cost V 10 bases and J 4 bases, with 17 bases left between them. CDR3 bases: TGTGCCACCACGGGACGGTCAGTAAATCAGCCCCAGCATTTT. Amino acids: CATTGRSVNQPQHF.

The chain joins TRBV21-1 to TRBJ2-1. TRBV21-1 is designated a pseudogene. This CDR3 region has 21 residues. This CDR3 reads CASSKTSPRHGKGGARGEQFF. The CDR3 coding sequence is TGTGCCAGCAGCAAAACCAGTCCGAGACACGGGAAGGGGGGAGCGCGTGGTGAGCAGTTCTTC.

This chain uses TRBV28 with TRBJ1-2; a possible D gene is TRBD1 (5 bases). The CDR3 has 14 residues. Germline V gene sequence: CDR1 MDHEN, CDR2 SYDVKM. V gave up 9 bases and J gave up 1 base, with 15 bases separating them. CDR3 DNA sequence: TGTGCCAGTTGGGAGGGACTGAGTAACTATGGCTACACCTTC. This gives the protein CASWEGLSNYGYTF.

The chain uses TRBV18 and TRBJ1-6; D not certain. The CDR3 has 14 amino acids. The V and J ends lost 2 bases and 0 bases respectively, with 2 bases between them. CDR1 and CDR2 from the germline V gene are KGHSH and LQKENI. CDR3 sequence reads: CASSPGSYNSPLHF. The CDR3 DNA is TGTGCCAGCTCACCAGGCTCCTATAATTCACCCCTCCACTTT.

The chain joins TRBV27 to TRBJ2-7; D uncertain. Germline V gene sequence: CDR1 MNHEY, CDR2 SMNVEV (reference sequence). The CDR3 is 14 residues long. Trimming took 6 bases from V and 7 from J, leaving 19 bases between them. The CDR3 protein is CASSVGPALGEQYF. The CDR3 DNA follows: TGTGCCAGCAGCGTCGGACCAGCCTTAGGAGAGCAGTACTTC.

This clone has only one observation. The rearrangement joins TRBV5-1 to TRBJ2-1; 8 bases align to TRBD1. CDR3 size: 14 residues. Germline V gene lookup returns CDR1 SGHRS and CDR2 YFSETQ. V was clipped by 4 bases and J by 5 bases; unmatched bases: 5. CDR3 sequence reads: CASSIPGQDNEQFF. The CDR3, as DNA: TGCGCCAGCAGCATCCCGGGACAGGACAATGAGCAGTTCTTC.

The chain couples TRBV29-1 to TRBJ2-5; unclear D gene. The V and J ends lost 6 bases and 5 bases respectively, with 10 bases between them. From germline, CDR1 is SQVTM and CDR2 ANQGSEA. The CDR3 loop spans 11 amino acids. Here the CDR3 reads CSVVKGETQYF. CDR3 in DNA: TGCAGCGTCGTGAAAGGGGAGACCCAGTACTTC.

The chain carries TRBV30 and TRBJ1-5; D remains unclear. This CDR3 is built from 14 residues. V was clipped by 0 bases and J by 4 bases, with 10 bases between them. Germline CDR1 is GTSNPN and CDR2 is SVGIG (reference sequence). The CDR3 sequence is CAWSVKGFNQPQHF. CDR3 DNA: TGTGCCTGGAGTGTAAAAGGGTTTAATCAGCCCCAGCATTTT.

This chain links TRBV27 with TRBJ1-2; no clear D gene. Germline V gene lookup returns CDR1 MNHEY and CDR2 SMNVEV (reference sequence). V lost 1 base and J 6 bases, leaving 18 bases between the germline ends. This CDR3 spans 16 amino acids. The CDR3 DNA follows: TGTGCCAGCAGTTTATATGGCTTACCTCGGCAGGATGGCTACACCTTC. It translates to CASSLYGLPRQDGYTF.

V and J are TRBV7-8 and TRBJ2-1, with 8 bases that match TRBD1. The CDR3 runs to 13 residues. Trimming at V came to 5 bases and at J to 7 bases, leaving 4 bases not matched to a gene. The germline V gene has CDR1 SGHVS and CDR2 FQNEAQ. The DNA of the CDR3 is TGTGCCAGCAGCCTCAACAGGGGGAATGAGCAGTTCTTC. This sequence encodes CASSLNRGNEQFF.